These 11 T cell receptor beta chains share one sample of origin, sequenced in a study of CD8+ T cells in alopecia areata. Treatment given: oral pan-JAK inhibitor, 5-10 mg twice daily. cDNA serving as the sequencing template came from extracted, reverse transcribed RNA. Assay: immunoSEQ multiplex PCR; the TCRdb copy retains only in-frame clones and omits some. Here the sample spans 250,000 to 300,000 clones, more than 45% being singletons. Source: CD4+ T cells sorted from blood, taken at week 24, from a patient treated with tofacitinib. The receptor source for this set is a human donor with alopecia areata.

This clone was counted a single time. This could be a read error, since a much larger clone is one nucleotide away. The rearrangement links TRBV2 to TRBJ1-1, with TRBD1 matching over 8 bases. This CDR3 is built from 13 residues. V trimming: 6 bases; J trimming: 1 base; junction bases outside the gene matches: 1. The germline CDR1 and CDR2 sequences are SNHLY and FYNNEI. CDR3 nucleotides: TGTGCCAGCAGGGACAGGGAGAACACTGAAGCTTTCTTT. This gives the protein CASRDRENTEAFF.

This clone was counted a few times. This sequence joins TRBV5-1 and TRBJ2-5; 7 bases map to TRBD1. The ends lost 4 bases at V and 2 bases at J; junction bases unmatched: 2. The CDR3 contains 13 residues. CDR1 is SGHRS, CDR2 YFSETQ, per germline. The CDR3 protein is CASSTQGQETQYF. In nucleotides, the CDR3 is TGCGCCAGCAGCACACAGGGGCAAGAGACCCAGTACTTC.

This rearrangement joins TRBV29-1 to TRBJ2-3, with 13 positions matching TRBD2. With 7 bases clipped from V and 6 bases from J, the junction kept 7 bases outside the gene matches. Per the germline V gene, CDR1 is SQVTM and CDR2 is ANQGSEA. This CDR3 spans 14 amino acids. CDR3 in DNA: TGCAGCGCAGACGGGACTAGCGGGGCTGATACGCAGTATTTT. Residues: CSADGTSGADTQYF.

The chain links TRBV7-2 to TRBJ2-3, with TRBD2 matching 11 bases. CDR1 and CDR2 from the germline V gene are SGHTA and FQGNSA. CDR3 length: 17 amino acids. V was clipped by 5 bases and J by 6 bases; unmatched bases: 13. DNA of the CDR3: TGTGCCAGCAGCGTGTACTTAGCGGGGGGGCCGGTCGATACGCAGTATTTT. Protein: CASSVYLAGGPVDTQYF.

The chain employs TRBV7-2 and TRBJ1-2, with D possibly matching TRBD1 (6 bases). The CDR3 sequence is 11 residues long. The germline V gene encodes CDR1 SGHTA and CDR2 FQGNSA. V dropped 11 bases and J dropped 8 bases, with 15 bases sitting between them. The CDR3: CAYPGVSGYTF. The CDR3 nucleotides read TGTGCCTATCCAGGGGTCTCGGGCTACACCTTC.

In its sample, this clone was seen once. One junction end disagrees with the germline gene, perhaps due to a read error. The V gene is TRBV30, the J gene TRBJ2-7; D might be TRBD1 (6 bases). The CDR3 runs to 14 residues. Germline V CDR1 and CDR2: GTSNPN, SVGIG (reference sequence). The chain's CDR3 is CVWSVPGVSYEQYF. For the CDR3, the DNA is TGTGTCTGGAGTGTCCCAGGGGTGTCCTACGAGCAGTACTTC.

V is TRBV5-1 and J is TRBJ2-7; D gene ambiguous. Germline lookup yields CDR1 SGHRS and CDR2 YFSETQ. The V end was cut by 4 bases, the J end by 5 bases, with 13 bases between. This CDR3 has 13 amino acids. The CDR3 region has the DNA TGCGCCAGCAGCCTCCAAACATCCGACGAGCAGTACTTC. As protein: CASSLQTSDEQYF.

This clone has just a few counts. This chain connects TRBV10-3 to TRBJ2-5; D might be TRBD1 or TRBD2, each matching 5 bases. CDR3 length equals 15 residues. The V and J ends lost 0 bases and 6 bases respectively, with 14 bases between them. Germline CDR1 is ENHRY and CDR2 is SYGVKD. In DNA, the CDR3 is TGTGCCATCAGTGAGTCGGGGGTAAAGGAACAGACCCAGTACTTC. Translation gives CAISESGVKEQTQYF.

This chain uses TRBV25-1 with TRBJ2-7; 8 bases agree with TRBD1. Germline values: CDR1 MGHDK, CDR2 SYGVNS. This CDR3 contains 16 residues. V dropped 3 bases and J dropped 2; count of bases not matched to a gene: 9. CDR3 amino acids: CASSESEGTGTYEQYF. Here the CDR3 DNA reads TGTGCCAGCAGTGAGTCCGAGGGGACAGGAACCTACGAGCAGTACTTC.

The chain employs TRBV15 and TRBJ1-1; D not resolved. V was trimmed by 1 base and J by 1 base, leaving 10 bases between them. The CDR3 totals 15 residues. Germline values: CDR1 LNHNV, CDR2 YYDKDF (reference sequence). CDR3 residues: CATSRVGERNTEAFF. DNA for the CDR3: TGTGCCACCAGCAGAGTCGGTGAGCGGAACACTGAAGCTTTCTTT.

A single count supports this clone. J is TRBJ2-1 and V is TRBV5-1; the D is unclear. The CDR3 is made up of 12 amino acids. V lost 2 bases and J 8 bases, leaving 8 bases between the germline ends. Germline V gives CDR1 SGHRS, CDR2 YFSETQ. CDR3 residues: CASSLQLDEQFF. CDR3 nucleotide sequence: TGCGCCAGCAGCTTACAACTCGATGAGCAGTTCTTC.